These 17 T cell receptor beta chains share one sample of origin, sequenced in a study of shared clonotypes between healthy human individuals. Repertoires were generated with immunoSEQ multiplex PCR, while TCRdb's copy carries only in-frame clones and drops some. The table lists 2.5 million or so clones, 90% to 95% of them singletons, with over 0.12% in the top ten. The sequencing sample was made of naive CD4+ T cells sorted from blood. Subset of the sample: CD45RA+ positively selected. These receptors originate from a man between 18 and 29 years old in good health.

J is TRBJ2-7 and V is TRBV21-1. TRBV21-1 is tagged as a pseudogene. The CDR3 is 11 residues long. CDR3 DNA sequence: TGTGCCAGCAGCAAAGCTGGGGAGCAGTACTTC. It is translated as CASSKAGEQYF.

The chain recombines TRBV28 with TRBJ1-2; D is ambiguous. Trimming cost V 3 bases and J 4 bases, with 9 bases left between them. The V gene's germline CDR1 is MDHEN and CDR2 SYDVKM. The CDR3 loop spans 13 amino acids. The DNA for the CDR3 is TGTGCCAGCAGTTTTGCGGTTTTCTATGGCTACACCTTC. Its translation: CASSFAVFYGYTF.

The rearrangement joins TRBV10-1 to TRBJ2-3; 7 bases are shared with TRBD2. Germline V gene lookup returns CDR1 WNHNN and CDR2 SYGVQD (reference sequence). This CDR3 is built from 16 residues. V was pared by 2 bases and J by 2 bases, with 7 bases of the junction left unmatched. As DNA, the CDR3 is TGCGCCAGCAGTGAGGGGCTAGCGGATACCACAGATACGCAGTATTTT. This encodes CASSEGLADTTDTQYF.

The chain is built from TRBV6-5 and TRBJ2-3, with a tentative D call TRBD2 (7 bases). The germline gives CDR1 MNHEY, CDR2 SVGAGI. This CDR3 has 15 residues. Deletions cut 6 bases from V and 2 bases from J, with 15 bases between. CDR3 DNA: TGTGCCAGCAGCCGGGGGGCGAGGGTCACAGATACGCAGTATTTT. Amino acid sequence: CASSRGARVTDTQYF.

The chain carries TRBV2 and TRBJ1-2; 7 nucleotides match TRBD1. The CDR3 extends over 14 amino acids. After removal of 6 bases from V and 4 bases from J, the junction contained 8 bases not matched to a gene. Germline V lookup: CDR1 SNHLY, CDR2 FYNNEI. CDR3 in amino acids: CASSETGIGYGYTF. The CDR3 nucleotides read TGTGCCAGCAGCGAGACAGGGATCGGCTATGGCTACACCTTC.

CDR3 sequence: CASSLVGDKSSYEQYF. Here the CDR3 DNA reads TGTGCCAGCAGCTTGGTCGGAGATAAGAGCTCCTACGAGCAGTACTTC. The J gene is TRBJ2-7, the V gene TRBV5-6; D unresolved. CDR1 and CDR2 (germline): SGHDT, YYEEEE. V dropped 0 bases and J dropped 0 bases, with 13 bases sitting between them. CDR3 size: 16 residues.

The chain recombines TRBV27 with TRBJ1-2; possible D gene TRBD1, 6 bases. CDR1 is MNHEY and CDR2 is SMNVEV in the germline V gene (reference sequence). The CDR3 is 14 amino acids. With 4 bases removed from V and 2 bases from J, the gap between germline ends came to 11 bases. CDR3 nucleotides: TGTGCCAGCAGTTCCGTCACAGGGAACTATGGCTACACCTTC. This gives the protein CASSSVTGNYGYTF.

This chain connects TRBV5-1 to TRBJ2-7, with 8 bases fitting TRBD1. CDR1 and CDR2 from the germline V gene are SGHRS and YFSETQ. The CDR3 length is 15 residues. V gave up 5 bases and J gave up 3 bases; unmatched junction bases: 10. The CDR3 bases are TGCGCCAGCAGTATGTGGCAGGGGGCTTACTACGAGCAGTACTTC. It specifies CASSMWQGAYYEQYF.

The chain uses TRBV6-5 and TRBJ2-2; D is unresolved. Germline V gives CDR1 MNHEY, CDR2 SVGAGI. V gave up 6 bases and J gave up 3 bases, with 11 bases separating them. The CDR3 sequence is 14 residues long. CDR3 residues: CASSQGLHTGELFF. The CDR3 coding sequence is TGTGCCAGCAGCCAAGGGTTGCACACCGGGGAGCTGTTTTTT.

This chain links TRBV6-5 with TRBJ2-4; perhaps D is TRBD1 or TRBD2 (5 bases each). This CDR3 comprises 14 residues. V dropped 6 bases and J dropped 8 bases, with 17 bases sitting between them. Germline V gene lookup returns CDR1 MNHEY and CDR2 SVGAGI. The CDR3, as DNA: TGTGCCAGCAGGCTCAGCCCTGGGGGTGACATTCAGTACTTC. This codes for CASRLSPGGDIQYF.

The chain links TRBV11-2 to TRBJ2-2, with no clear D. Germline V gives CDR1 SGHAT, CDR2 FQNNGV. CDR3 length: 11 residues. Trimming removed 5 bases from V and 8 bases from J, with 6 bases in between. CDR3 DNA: TGTGCCAGCAGCCGGTGGGGGGAGCTGTTTTTT. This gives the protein CASSRWGELFF.

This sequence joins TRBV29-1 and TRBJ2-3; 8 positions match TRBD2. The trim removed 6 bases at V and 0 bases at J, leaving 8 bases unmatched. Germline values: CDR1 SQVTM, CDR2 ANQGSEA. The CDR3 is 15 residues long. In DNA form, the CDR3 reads TGCAGCGTCGTACTAGCGGAGGGTAGCACAGATACGCAGTATTTT. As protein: CSVVLAEGSTDTQYF.

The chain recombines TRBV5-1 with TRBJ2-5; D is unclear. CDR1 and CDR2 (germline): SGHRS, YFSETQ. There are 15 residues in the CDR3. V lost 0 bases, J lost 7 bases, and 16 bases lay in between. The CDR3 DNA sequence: TGCGCCAGCAGCTTGGGTGGCGGAGACGGTGGGACCCAGTACTTC. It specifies CASSLGGGDGGTQYF.

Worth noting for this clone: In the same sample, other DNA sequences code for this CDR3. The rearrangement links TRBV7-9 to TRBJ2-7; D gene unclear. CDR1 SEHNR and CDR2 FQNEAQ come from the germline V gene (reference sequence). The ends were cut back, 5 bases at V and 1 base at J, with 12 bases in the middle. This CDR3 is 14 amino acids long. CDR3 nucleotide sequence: TGTGCCAGCAGCCCGCTGGGTGGGTCCTACGAGCAGTACTTC. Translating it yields CASSPLGGSYEQYF.

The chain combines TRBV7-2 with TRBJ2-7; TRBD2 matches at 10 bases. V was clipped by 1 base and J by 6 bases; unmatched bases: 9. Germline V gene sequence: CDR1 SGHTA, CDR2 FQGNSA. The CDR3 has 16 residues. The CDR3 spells CASSLDWLAGASEQYF. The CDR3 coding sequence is TGTGCCAGCAGCTTAGATTGGCTAGCGGGAGCGTCCGAGCAGTACTTC.

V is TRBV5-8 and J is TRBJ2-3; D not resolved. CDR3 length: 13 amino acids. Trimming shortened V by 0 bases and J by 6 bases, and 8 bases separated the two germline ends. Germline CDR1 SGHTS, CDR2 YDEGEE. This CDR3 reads CASSLGYRDTQYF. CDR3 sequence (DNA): TGTGCCAGCAGCTTGGGATACCGCGATACGCAGTATTTT.

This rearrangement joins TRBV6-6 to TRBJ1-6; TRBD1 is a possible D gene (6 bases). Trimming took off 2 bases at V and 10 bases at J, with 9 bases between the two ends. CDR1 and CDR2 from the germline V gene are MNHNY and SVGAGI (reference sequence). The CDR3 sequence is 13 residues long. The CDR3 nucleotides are TGTGCCAGCAGTTACGGGGGCGGGTCACCCCTCCACTTT. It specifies CASSYGGGSPLHF.